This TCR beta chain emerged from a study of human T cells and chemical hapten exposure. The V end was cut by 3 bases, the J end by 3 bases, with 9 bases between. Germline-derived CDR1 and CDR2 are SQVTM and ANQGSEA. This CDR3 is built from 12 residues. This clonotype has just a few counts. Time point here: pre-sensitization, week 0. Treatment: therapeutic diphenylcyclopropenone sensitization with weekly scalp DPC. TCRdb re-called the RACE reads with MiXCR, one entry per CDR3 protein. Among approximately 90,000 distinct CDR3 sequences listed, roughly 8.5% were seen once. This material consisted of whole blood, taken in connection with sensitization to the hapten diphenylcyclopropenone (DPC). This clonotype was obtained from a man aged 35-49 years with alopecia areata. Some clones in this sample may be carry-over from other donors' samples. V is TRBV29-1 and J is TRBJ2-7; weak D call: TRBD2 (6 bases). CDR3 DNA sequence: TGCAGCGTTGACCAGGGAGGCTACGAGCAGTACTTC. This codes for CSVDQGGYEQYF.